This TCR beta chain is drawn from a study of blood T cell repertoires in COVID-19 (TCRdb year 2020). Study-level background: Collaborator samples came from the United States, Italy and Spain and covered acute and convalescent phases of COVID-19. The prospective study material was composed of cDNA or gDNA derived from T cells, B-cell-depleted T cells, or PBMCs. Deeply sampled blood TCRbeta repertoires from subjects exposed to, actively infected with, or recovered from COVID-19 were included in the dataset. The repertoires were made available in a free public database intended to serve as a resource for research on the immune response to SARS-CoV-2. Samples were obtained from the ongoing ImmuneRACE study (first 160 participants) and from 1,254 subjects provided by 6 global collaborators. Nearly every sample came with metadata listing a de-identified subject ID, COVID-19 status, age in years and sex. Where available, HLA class I and class II types were taken from metadata supplied by the sample provider and were not determined by assay-based typing.

TCRbeta CDR3 regions were amplified from genomic DNA using the immunoSEQ Assay, a bias-controlled multiplex PCR. In the paper's pipeline: Nucleated cell counts per sample were estimated from amplification of reference gene primers within the assay. To quantify the absolute abundance of each unique TCRbeta CDR3 rearrangement, sequence reads were collapsed and filtered. For each sample, productive Simpson clonality was calculated as the square root of Simpson's diversity index over productive rearrangements. What TCRdb holds here is the immuneACCESS table cut down to in-frame rearrangements. Part of the clones is not present; checked against another copy, under half of the missing clones reflect an unresolved V gene, and the others are unexplained. That table is the source of V, J and clone size, and D and trimming were worked out from the DNA. The sample has some 33,000 clones on record, roughly nine tenths of them singletons. 20% to 25% of the sample goes to the ten largest clones.

What the work shows at the level of the full study, not this receptor alone: The quantity of clinical and demographic metadata differed by source and by participant and was supplied without curation.

Whole blood was collected in K2EDTA tubes by collaborating institutions according to the institutions' own protocols. For TCRbeta analysis, collaborators shipped samples as frozen whole blood, isolated PBMCs, or DNA extracted from either of those sample types. The CDR3 spans 16 residues, from the cysteine through the phenylalanine. The DNA shown is the 48-base CDR3, in frame from base 1. Sequences KGHSH (CDR1) and LQKENI (CDR2) are obtained from the germline V gene. V was cut back by 2 bases and J by 0 bases, leaving a gap of 11 bases between them. As for this clone: Its target antigen remains unknown. The record has no base qualities; no much larger clone is one base away.

Recombination linked TRBV18 to TRBJ2-4; the D region possibly corresponds to TRBD1 (5 bases align). Source material: peripheral blood. The receptor was isolated from a man in his sixties with acute or convalescent COVID-19. Here the CDR3 is given as CASSPGRALAKNIQYF. At the DNA level, the sequence is TGTGCCAGCTCACCAGGCAGGGCACTAGCCAAAAACATTCAGTACTTC.